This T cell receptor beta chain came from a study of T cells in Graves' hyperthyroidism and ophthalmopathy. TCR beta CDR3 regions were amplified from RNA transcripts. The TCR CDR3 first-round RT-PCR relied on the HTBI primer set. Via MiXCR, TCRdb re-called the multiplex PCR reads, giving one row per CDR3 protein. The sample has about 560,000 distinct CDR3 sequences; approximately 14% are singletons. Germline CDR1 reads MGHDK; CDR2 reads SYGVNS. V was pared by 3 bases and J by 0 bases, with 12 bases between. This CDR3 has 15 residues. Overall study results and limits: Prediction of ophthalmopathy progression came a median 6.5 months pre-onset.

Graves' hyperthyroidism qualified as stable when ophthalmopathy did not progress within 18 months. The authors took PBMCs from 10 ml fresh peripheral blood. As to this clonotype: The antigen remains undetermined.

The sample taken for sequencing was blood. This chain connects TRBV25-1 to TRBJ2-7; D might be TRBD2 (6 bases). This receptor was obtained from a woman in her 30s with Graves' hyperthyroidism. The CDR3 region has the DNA TGTGCCAGCAGTGATGCGCGGACTAACTCCTACGAGCAGTACTTC. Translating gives CASSDARTNSYEQYF.